Listed here are 10 T cell receptor beta chains from one sample, sequenced in a study of cytomegalovirus exposure and HLA in healthy donors. The primer mix had 60 Vbeta and 13 Jbeta primers. Sequenced by immunoSEQ multiplex PCR; TCRdb stores in-frame clones only, minus some. The table has some 120,000 clones, 9% to 10% seen once. The specimen sequenced was PBMCs. The receptors come from a man younger than 45 in good health and CMV-seronegative.

The rearrangement links TRBV6-5 to TRBJ2-7, with a weak D call TRBD2 (7 bases). The germline gives CDR1 MNHEY, CDR2 SVGAGI. The length of the CDR3 is 15 residues. V was pared by 5 bases and J by 4 bases, with 18 bases between. Written as DNA, the CDR3 is TGTGCCAGCAGTATAAAGGGGGGGGCGATTTACGAGCAGTACTTC. Its translation is CASSIKGGAIYEQYF.

This clone was observed a handful of times. J is TRBJ2-5 and V is TRBV5-1, with D hard to call. The CDR3 has 15 amino acids. V lost 2 bases and J 2 bases, leaving 13 bases between the germline ends. The germline V gene encodes CDR1 SGHRS and CDR2 YFSETQ. The CDR3 DNA sequence: TGCGCCAGCAGCTTCTTAGACAATAGTCAAGAGACCCAGTACTTC. Residues: CASSFLDNSQETQYF. Variable domain in full (rest from reference TRBV5-1 and TRBJ2-5): KAGVTQTPRYLIKTRGQQVTLSCSPISGHRSVSWYQQTPGQGLQFLFEYFSETQRNKGNFPGRFSGRQFSNSRSEMNVSTLELGDSALYLCASSFLDNSQETQYFGPGTRLLVL.

This clone was seen more than once but under ten times. The V and J genes are TRBV4-1 and TRBJ2-7; D is possibly TRBD1 (6 bases). The germline V gene encodes CDR1 MGHRA and CDR2 YSYEKL. This CDR3 contains 14 residues. V was cut by 4 bases and J by 2 bases, with 12 bases left in between. DNA of the CDR3: TGCGCCAGCAGCCCGGGGACATTCACCTACGAGCAGTACTTC. It translates to CASSPGTFTYEQYF.

The gene calls are TRBV7-9 and TRBJ1-1; 8 bases map to TRBD1. Germline V gene lookup returns CDR1 SEHNR and CDR2 FQNEAQ (reference sequence). V lost 3 bases to trimming and J lost 2 bases; unmatched junction nucleotides: 14. CDR3 length equals 18 residues. The CDR3 sequence: CASSLVYDSTGANTEAFF. CDR3 coding DNA: TGTGCCAGCAGCTTGGTATATGACTCGACAGGGGCAAACACTGAAGCTTTCTTT.

This clone was seen a handful of times. The chain uses TRBV2 and TRBJ2-7, with D tentatively TRBD2 (5 bases). The CDR3 totals 13 residues. Deletions cut 5 bases from V and 3 bases from J, with 11 bases between. Germline V lookup: CDR1 SNHLY, CDR2 FYNNEI. The CDR3 nucleotides read TGTGCCAGCAGTCCTACTAGAAACTACGAGCAGTACTTC. This sequence encodes CASSPTRNYEQYF.

This clone was seen only a few times. The V gene is TRBV10-3, the J gene TRBJ2-5; 8 bases fit TRBD1. Germline CDR1 and CDR2: ENHRY and SYGVKD. This CDR3 has 12 residues. V was clipped by 10 bases and J by 5 bases; unmatched bases: 6. The CDR3: CATGGWRETQYF. In DNA, the CDR3 is TGTGCCACAGGGGGCTGGAGGGAGACCCAGTACTTC.

This clone was recorded a few times. CDR3 protein: CASSTGQGWYGNTIYF. CDR3 nucleotides: TGTGCCAGTAGTACCGGACAGGGCTGGTACGGAAACACCATATATTTT. The rearrangement uses TRBV19 and TRBJ1-3, with 8 nucleotides matching TRBD1. This CDR3 has 16 residues. Germline values: CDR1 LNHDA, CDR2 SQIVND (reference sequence). The trim removed 4 bases at V and 4 bases at J, leaving 9 bases unmatched.

The chain recombines TRBV19 with TRBJ2-5; 10 bases align to TRBD1. Germline CDR1 and CDR2: LNHDA and SQIVND (reference sequence). CDR3 length equals 15 residues. The trim removed 5 bases at V and 5 bases at J, leaving 8 bases unmatched. The CDR3 coding sequence is TGTGCCAGTAGTCCCCAAGACAGGGGGCGGGAGACCCAGTACTTC. Translating it yields CASSPQDRGRETQYF.

This clone was seen a handful of times. The CDR3 reads CASSVDSGTSTDTQYF. The DNA for the CDR3 is TGTGCCAGCAGCGTAGACAGCGGGACTAGCACAGATACGCAGTATTTT. The chain combines TRBV9 with TRBJ2-3; 7 bases align to TRBD2. Per germline, CDR1 SGDLS and CDR2 YYNGEE. The CDR3 totals 16 residues. V lost 0 bases to trimming and J lost 0 bases; unmatched junction nucleotides: 4.

The V call is TRBV4-1, the J call TRBJ2-5; perhaps TRBD1 as D (5 bases). Germline values: CDR1 MGHRA, CDR2 YSYEKL. With 0 bases removed from V and 4 bases from J, the gap between germline ends came to 12 bases. CDR3 size: 15 residues. The DNA for the CDR3 is TGCGCCAGCAGCCAAGATGAAGGGGCTGGAGAGACCCAGTACTTC. It specifies CASSQDEGAGETQYF.